The present TCR beta chain was sequenced within a study of PD-L1 blockade in urothelial cancer. Assay: immunoSEQ multiplex PCR; the TCRdb copy retains only in-frame clones and omits some. The sample carries more than 20,000 clones, roughly 85% recorded once. Patients had locally advanced or metastatic urothelial carcinoma. CDR1 LGHNA and CDR2 YNFKEQ come from the germline V gene. The CDR3 has 17 residues. The trim removed 1 base at V and 2 bases at J, leaving 7 bases unmatched. This sample comprised PBMCs, obtained around atezolizumab (anti-PD-L1) treatment. This receptor was obtained from a man over 45 with urothelial cancer. This chain uses TRBV4-2 with TRBJ2-5; the match to TRBD2 covers 10 bases. In nucleotides, the CDR3 is TGTGCCAGCAGCCAAGGGCCCGCAGCGGGGGGGCAAGAGACCCAGTACTTC. Translated: CASSQGPAAGGQETQYF.